The 28 T cell receptor beta chains given below trace back to one sample, sequenced in a study of cytomegalovirus exposure and HLA in healthy donors (dated 2017 in TCRdb). Libraries came from the immunoSEQ multiplex PCR assay. The multiplex PCR relied on a mix of 60 forward primers for TCR Vbeta segments and 13 reverse primers for TCR Jbeta segments. TCRdb took this table from immuneACCESS and kept in-frame rearrangements with V and J called. Such tables lack part of the clones; where checked against another copy, unresolved V genes explain under half of the gap, and the rest is unexplained. This sample has more than 90,000 clones in its table, and 65% to 80% of those were observed once. The ten most abundant clones make up 7.1% of the sample. The sample consisted of PBMCs. The receptors originated from a man in his forties or fifties in good health and CMV-seropositive.

This clone was observed a handful of times. The chain couples TRBV7-8 to TRBJ2-7, with D perhaps matching TRBD1 (6 bases). Looked up from germline, CDR1 is SGHVS and CDR2 is FQNEAQ. The length of the CDR3 is 14 residues. Trimming left V 3 bases short and J 2 bases short, with 11 bases between. CDR3 region: CASSFQTGPYEQYF. As DNA, the CDR3 is TGTGCCAGCAGCTTCCAGACAGGCCCCTACGAGCAGTACTTC.

The chain uses TRBV6-6 and TRBJ2-7; TRBD1 matches 10 bases. Germline loops: CDR1 MNHNY, CDR2 SVGAGI (reference sequence). This CDR3 is built from 12 residues. V lost 5 bases and J lost 6; bases outside the gene matches: 1. The CDR3 DNA reads as TGTGCCAGCAGTGACAGGGGGCTCGAGCAGTACTTC. This sequence encodes CASSDRGLEQYF.

This sequence joins TRBV19 and TRBJ1-4; 8 bases are a match to TRBD1. Trimming took 6 bases from V and 10 from J; bases not matched to a gene: 13. The CDR3 is 15 residues long. Germline V gene data show CDR1 as LNHDA and CDR2 as SQIVND (reference sequence). CDR3 DNA: TGTGCCAGTAGATCTGTCGGACAGGGACATGGAAAACTGTTTTTT. It codes for CASRSVGQGHGKLFF.

The chain carries TRBV9 and TRBJ2-1, with 10 positions matching TRBD2. The CDR3 sequence is 21 residues long. J gave up 3 bases and V 2 bases, and 20 bases lay outside the gene matches. Germline V lookup: CDR1 SGDLS, CDR2 YYNGEE. CDR3 protein: CASSVRGVGTSASGGYNEQFF. The CDR3 coding sequence is TGTGCCAGCAGCGTGAGGGGGGTGGGGACTAGCGCTTCGGGAGGCTACAATGAGCAGTTCTTC.

J is TRBJ1-6 and V is TRBV9; 9 nucleotides align to TRBD1. CDR3 length: 14 amino acids. The junction had 4 bases not matched to a gene; V was cut back by 4 bases and J by 8 bases. Per germline, CDR1 SGDLS and CDR2 YYNGEE. The CDR3 spells CASSPRDRDSPLHF. CDR3 bases: TGTGCCAGCAGCCCCCGGGACAGGGATTCACCCCTCCACTTT.

The V and J genes are TRBV5-1 and TRBJ2-5; TRBD2 aligns across 11 bases. V was pared by 2 bases and J by 3 bases, with 0 bases of the junction left unmatched. Germline values: CDR1 SGHRS, CDR2 YFSETQ. This CDR3 has 14 amino acids. The CDR3 spells CASSFSGREETQYF. CDR3 DNA: TGCGCCAGCAGCTTTAGCGGGAGGGAAGAGACCCAGTACTTC. Drawing the rest from reference TRBV5-1 and TRBJ2-5, the complete variable domain is KAGVTQTPRYLIKTRGQQVTLSCSPISGHRSVSWYQQTPGQGLQFLFEYFSETQRNKGNFPGRFSGRQFSNSRSEMNVSTLELGDSALYLCASSFSGREETQYFGPGTRLLVL.

This chain's CDR3 is CASSTTGGGGEQFF. The CDR3 DNA sequence: TGTGCCAGTAGTACGACAGGGGGTGGAGGTGAGCAGTTCTTC. This chain uses TRBV19 with TRBJ2-1; 9 bases fit TRBD1. Trimming took 4 bases from V and 9 from J; bases not matched to a gene: 7. Looked up from germline, CDR1 is LNHDA and CDR2 is SQIVND (reference sequence). The CDR3 contains 14 residues.

The chain recombines TRBV7-9 with TRBJ1-1, with 8 bases that match TRBD1. Germline values: CDR1 SEHNR, CDR2 FQNEAQ (reference sequence). V gave up 4 bases and J gave up 3 bases; unmatched junction bases: 19. This CDR3 is 19 amino acids long. For the CDR3, the DNA is TGTGCCAGCAGCTCGCCCTTTGGACAGGGAAGGCGAAGGGACACTGAAGCTTTCTTT. This encodes CASSSPFGQGRRRDTEAFF. Drawing the rest from reference TRBV7-9 and TRBJ1-1, the complete variable domain is DTGVSQNPRHKITKRGQNVTFRCDPISEHNRLYWYRQTLGQGPEFLTYFQNEAQLEKSRLLSDRFSAERPKGSFSTLEIQRTEQGDSAMYLCASSSPFGQGRRRDTEAFFGQGTRLTVV.

The chain combines TRBV5-1 with TRBJ2-3, with 10 bases lining up with TRBD1. The CDR3 spans 15 residues. After removal of 7 bases from V and 3 bases from J, the junction contained 8 bases not matched to a gene. CDR1 and CDR2 (germline): SGHRS, YFSETQ. DNA for the CDR3: TGCGCCAGCCGTGACAGGGGGCGCCCGACAGATACGCAGTATTTT. Translated: CASRDRGRPTDTQYF.

The V call is TRBV11-2, the J call TRBJ2-7; D possibly corresponds to TRBD2 (5 bases). Germline CDR1 is SGHAT and CDR2 is FQNNGV. Trimming shortened V by 3 bases and J by 3 bases, and 6 bases separated the two germline ends. The length of the CDR3 is 12 residues. CDR3 region: CASSFGSYEQYF. The CDR3 DNA is TGTGCCAGCAGCTTTGGGAGCTACGAGCAGTACTTC.

The J gene is TRBJ2-7, the V gene TRBV7-2; D gene uncertain. Germline V gene data show CDR1 as SGHTA and CDR2 as FQGNSA. V was pared by 1 base and J by 2 bases, with 9 bases between. The CDR3 has 14 amino acids. The CDR3 loop reads CASSLVARTYEQYF. DNA of the CDR3: TGTGCCAGCAGCTTAGTCGCCAGGACCTACGAGCAGTACTTC.

The genes are TRBV28 and TRBJ2-1, with 9 positions matching TRBD1. V lost 4 bases to trimming and J lost 4 bases; unmatched junction nucleotides: 8. The germline gives CDR1 MDHEN, CDR2 SYDVKM. This CDR3 contains 16 residues. CDR3 in amino acids: CASSSPSGTGYNEQFF. The CDR3 DNA sequence: TGTGCCAGCAGTTCCCCCTCCGGGACAGGGTACAATGAGCAGTTCTTC.

The rearrangement joins TRBV5-1 to TRBJ1-4; TRBD1 matches at 8 bases. Germline lookup yields CDR1 SGHRS and CDR2 YFSETQ. V was clipped by 1 base and J by 8 bases; unmatched bases: 13. This CDR3 region has 17 residues. For the CDR3, the DNA is TGCGCCAGCAGCTTGAGCTTTGGGTCAGGGGGCGGCGAAAAACTGTTTTTT. Translation gives CASSLSFGSGGGEKLFF.

The chain employs TRBV5-4 and TRBJ1-2, with TRBD1 identical over 9 bases. Germline V lookup: CDR1 SGHNT, CDR2 YYREEE (reference sequence). This CDR3 has 13 amino acids. The junction had 1 base not matched to a gene; V was cut back by 4 bases and J by 3 bases. The CDR3 here is CASSGQGYYGYTF. The CDR3 DNA sequence: TGTGCCAGCAGCGGACAGGGGTACTATGGCTACACCTTC.

This sequence joins TRBV7-9 and TRBJ2-7; TRBD1 might be the D (6 bases). CDR3 size: 15 residues. The V and J ends lost 0 bases and 4 bases respectively, with 13 bases between them. The germline V gene has CDR1 SEHNR and CDR2 FQNEAQ (reference sequence). CDR3 nucleotide sequence: TGTGCCAGCAGCTTAGCAGGGGGAGTCATGTACGAGCAGTACTTC. Amino acid sequence: CASSLAGGVMYEQYF.

Turning to this clone: A junction boundary mismatches the germline segment, possibly from a read error. The V and J genes are TRBV2 and TRBJ1-6; perhaps TRBD1 as D (6 bases). This CDR3 is 14 amino acids long. Germline V gene lookup returns CDR1 SNHLY and CDR2 FYNNEI. For the CDR3, the DNA is TGTGCGAGCAGCACAGGGTCTGAGAATTCACCCCTCCACTTT. Translating gives CASSTGSENSPLHF.

This clone was counted a few times. The chain carries TRBV4-1 and TRBJ2-7, with D uncertain. The V and J ends lost 0 bases and 5 bases respectively, with 8 bases between them. The CDR3 runs 13 residues. Germline V gene lookup returns CDR1 MGHRA and CDR2 YSYEKL. The CDR3 loop is CASSQDWANEQYF. The CDR3 DNA sequence: TGCGCCAGCAGCCAAGATTGGGCTAACGAGCAGTACTTC.

The rearrangement joins TRBV10-1 to TRBJ2-7; TRBD2 aligns across 10 bases. The CDR3 is made up of 12 amino acids. Germline values: CDR1 WNHNN, CDR2 SYGVQD (reference sequence). Trimming took 6 bases from V and 4 from J; bases not matched to a gene: 0. CDR3 protein: CASRLAGYEQYF. The DNA for the CDR3 is TGCGCCAGCAGACTAGCGGGGTACGAGCAGTACTTC.

V usage is TRBV27 and J usage is TRBJ2-1, with 7 bases lining up with TRBD2. Germline V gives CDR1 MNHEY, CDR2 SMNVEV (reference sequence). Trimming removed 2 bases from V and 9 bases from J; junction bases left unmatched: 4. This CDR3 is built from 13 residues. The DNA for the CDR3 is TGTGCCAGCAGTTTAAGCGGGAAGGGTGAGCAGTTCTTC. Protein: CASSLSGKGEQFF.

The chain couples TRBV6-6 to TRBJ2-2; 7 nucleotides agree with TRBD1. This CDR3 has 13 amino acids. With 5 bases clipped from V and 5 bases from J, the junction kept 2 bases outside the gene matches. Germline assignment: CDR1 MNHNY and CDR2 SVGAGI (reference sequence). This CDR3 reads CASSETGTGELFF. As DNA, the CDR3 is TGTGCCAGCAGTGAGACAGGGACCGGGGAGCTGTTTTTT.

The rearrangement links TRBV28 to TRBJ2-7; the D gene is possibly TRBD2 (5 bases). V lost 5 bases, J lost 6 bases, and 11 bases lay in between. This CDR3 is built from 12 residues. Germline V CDR1 and CDR2: MDHEN, SYDVKM. The CDR3 protein is CASSPGLGEQYF. As DNA, the CDR3 is TGTGCCAGCAGTCCTGGACTTGGCGAGCAGTACTTC.

The chain is built from TRBV11-2 and TRBJ2-7; 10 bases align to TRBD2. Trimming at V came to 5 bases and at J to 8 bases, leaving 12 bases not matched to a gene. Germline-derived CDR1 and CDR2 are SGHAT and FQNNGV. This CDR3 comprises 15 residues. CDR3 amino acids: CASSRAGTSVFQQYF. CDR3 in DNA: TGTGCCAGCAGCCGCGCCGGGACTAGCGTATTCCAGCAGTACTTC.

The rearrangement joins TRBV6-5 to TRBJ2-7, with D unresolved. The germline V gene has CDR1 MNHEY and CDR2 SVGAGI. V lost 2 bases and J lost 4, with 9 bases in between. The CDR3 spans 13 residues. CDR3 region: CASSYARIYEQYF. The CDR3 DNA sequence: TGTGCCAGCAGTTACGCCAGGATTTACGAGCAGTACTTC.

J is TRBJ2-5 and V is TRBV15; maybe TRBD1 (6 bases). The CDR3 covers 14 residues. Per the germline V gene, CDR1 is LNHNV and CDR2 is YYDKDF (reference sequence). The V gene lost 2 bases and the J gene lost 2 bases, with 9 bases spanning the gap. In nucleotides, the CDR3 is TGTGCCACCAGCAGATATGGACAGCAAGAGACCCAGTACTTC. This codes for CATSRYGQQETQYF.

The genes are TRBV5-1 and TRBJ2-7; a weak D match, TRBD2 (5 bases). The V end was cut by 2 bases, the J end by 3 bases, with 12 bases between. The CDR3 spans 14 residues. CDR1 is SGHRS and CDR2 is YFSETQ in the germline V gene. The CDR3 protein is CASSLAEPRYEQYF. DNA of the CDR3: TGCGCCAGCAGCTTAGCGGAGCCCCGCTACGAGCAGTACTTC.

On this clone itself: The sample carries other DNA sequences with the same CDR3. This rearrangement joins TRBV6-5 to TRBJ1-1; D may be TRBD1 (5 bases). V shed 2 bases and J shed 3 bases, with 13 bases lying between them. The germline V gene encodes CDR1 MNHEY and CDR2 SVGAGI. The CDR3 is made up of 15 amino acids. CDR3 DNA sequence: TGTGCCAGCAGTTACGATGGGGGAGGGTACACTGAAGCTTTCTTT. It is translated as CASSYDGGGYTEAFF.

The chain uses TRBV28 and TRBJ1-4, with 8 nucleotides matching TRBD1. Germline V lookup: CDR1 MDHEN, CDR2 SYDVKM. J lost 5 bases, V lost 5 bases, and 1 base had no gene match. The CDR3 loop spans 13 amino acids. CDR3 nucleotides: TGTGCCAGCAGTCAGGGGGCGAATGAAAAACTGTTTTTT. Its translation: CASSQGANEKLFF.

The chain employs TRBV5-6 and TRBJ2-1, with TRBD2 identical over 7 bases. V trimming: 4 bases; J trimming: 8 bases; junction bases outside the gene matches: 12. The CDR3 contains 15 residues. CDR1 is SGHDT, CDR2 YYEEEE, per germline. CDR3 nucleotides: TGTGCCAGCAGCGTGGTGTCTAGCGGTAGGGATGAGCAGTTCTTC. Protein product: CASSVVSSGRDEQFF.